These T cell receptor beta chains were read from a single sample in a study of T cell responses to AZD1222 COVID-19 vaccine. Produced via immunoSEQ multiplex PCR; TCRdb's table is partial and in-frame only. Of approximately 100,000 clones in the sample, roughly 91% were seen once. The sample consisted of peripheral blood, taken on day 0 of MenACWY control vaccination. The receptors come from an adult in good health. Both conserved end residues are trimmed from each CDR3. Size is stated for part of the rows, as once, few or many counts, or as a class when the clone is expanded.

j_call | v_call | clone_size | cdr3_aa
TRBJ1-5 | TRBV23-1 | . | AILSGVSEPQH
TRBJ2-1 | TRBV3-1/TRBV3-2 | . | ASSRRGLATYNEQF
TRBJ1-5 | TRBV5-6 | few | ASSFSGGGQPQH
TRBJ1-2 | TRBV6-2/TRBV6-3 | . | ASSYSGLPDGYT
TRBJ1-3 | TRBV5-4 | . | ASSSPGSGNTIY
TRBJ1-1 | TRBV23-1 | . | ASSQSHVPETEAF
TRBJ2-7 | TRBV2 | . | ASSETSGGAYEQY
TRBJ1-3 | TRBV5-4 | . | ASSLGDTLSGNTIY
TRBJ1-1 | TRBV7-9 | . | ASSLFSTMNTEAF
TRBJ2-5 | TRBV5-1 | . | ASGSQVEETQY
TRBJ2-7 | TRBV3-1/TRBV3-2 | . | ASSQQGPSGGRQY
TRBJ2-7 | TRBV6-2/TRBV6-3 | . | ASSAPELGASYEQY
TRBJ2-1 | TRBV7-3 | . | ASSLNPGALNEQF
TRBJ1-1 | TRBV11-1 | . | ASSLTGNTEAF
TRBJ1-1 | TRBV11-3 | . | ASSYGPGAPNTEAF
TRBJ1-2 | TRBV28 | . | AINGDVGGHYGYT